This T cell receptor (beta chain) was captured in a study of blood T cell repertoires in COVID-19. Study details: Acute and convalescent COVID-19 specimens originated in the United States, Italy and Spain. Sources were T cells, B-cell-depleted T cells, or PBMCs; the material itself was cDNA or gDNA.

About this clone: This CDR3 is also generated by other DNA sequences in the sample.

The Seattle patients, enrolled during active infection, were followed longitudinally. The CDR3 runs 14 residues. V shed 5 bases, J shed 4 bases, and the junction held 4 bases outside the gene matches. Germline-derived CDR1 and CDR2 are SGHTA and FQGNSA. The protocol was immunoSEQ multiplex PCR, while the TCRdb copy is restricted to in-frame clones and leaves out a portion. The sample shows around 300,000 clones, 80% to 95% of them seen only once. The V call is TRBV7-2, the J call TRBJ2-1; 8 bases match TRBD2. Specimen: peripheral blood. This TCR derives from a woman between 25 and 40 years old with COVID-19, enrolled during active disease. This chain's CDR3 is CASSPGLAYNEQFF. CDR3 sequence (DNA): TGTGCCAGCAGCCCTGGACTAGCTTACAATGAGCAGTTCTTC.